This record concerns one TCR beta chain sequence. Antigen: not known. In the library, unique molecular identifiers were attached to individual cDNA molecules. One entry per CDR3 protein, called by TCRdb with MiXCR from the 5' RACE reads. The repertoire holds roughly 81,000 distinct CDR3 sequences, with more than 7% as singletons. This sample was included in a study of human T cells and chemical hapten exposure. Study-level points and caveats: TCRs above 1 in 1000 frequency did not change with DPC sensitization.

The V end lost 1 base, the J end lost 6 bases, and 13 bases lay between the germline ends. Germline CDR1 reads SGDLS; CDR2 reads YYNGEE. The CDR3 spans 15 residues. Someone pulled total RNA out of unfractionated whole blood. V gene TRBV9 combines with J gene TRBJ2-2; D is ambiguous. The TCR originated in a male donor in good health. In DNA form, the CDR3 reads TGTGCCAGCAGCGTAATCCCCGACCCCTCCGGGGAGCTGTTTTTT. It is translated as CASSVIPDPSGELFF.